The present T cell receptor (beta chain) was sequenced within a study of post-analysis software for immune sequencing data. Study findings and constraints: There were a handful of TRBV segments more frequent in patients than controls, and TRBV5-6, TRBV5-1 and TRBV20-1 were among them. Same-batch samples co-clustered strongly by F measure.

Prepared libraries of TCR beta cDNA carried unique molecular identifiers. TCRdb re-called the PCR reads with MiXCR, one entry per CDR3 protein. The table lists 600,000 to 750,000 distinct CDR3 sequences, more than 50% of them singletons. In the case of this clonotype: Its antigen remains unidentified.

The CDR3 contains 11 residues. Germline V lookup: CDR1 SQVTM, CDR2 ANQGSEA. The V call is TRBV29-1, the J call TRBJ2-7; D not certain. The assigned J gene may be wrong: the sequence end matches TRBJ2-5 better. This sequence originates from a girl aged 2-9 years with multiple sclerosis. Sequences were obtained from blood. The CDR3 DNA reads as TGCAGCGCCGTACATGGGGAGACCCAGTACTTC. Its protein is CSAVHGETQYF.